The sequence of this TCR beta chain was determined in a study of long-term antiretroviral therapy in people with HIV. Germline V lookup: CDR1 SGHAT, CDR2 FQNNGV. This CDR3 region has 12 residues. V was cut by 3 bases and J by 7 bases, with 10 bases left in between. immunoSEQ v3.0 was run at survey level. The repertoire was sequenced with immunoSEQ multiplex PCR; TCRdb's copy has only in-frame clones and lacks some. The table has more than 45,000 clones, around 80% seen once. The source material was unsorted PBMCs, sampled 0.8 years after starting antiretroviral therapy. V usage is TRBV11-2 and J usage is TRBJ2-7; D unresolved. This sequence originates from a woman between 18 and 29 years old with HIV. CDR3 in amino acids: CASSFGPSEQYF. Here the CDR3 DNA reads TGTGCCAGCAGCTTCGGGCCCAGTGAGCAGTACTTC.